This entry describes one T cell receptor (beta chain). V was pared by 3 bases and J by 2 bases, with 14 bases between. The CDR3 has 16 residues. Germline V gene lookup returns CDR1 SGDLS and CDR2 YYNGEE. This specimen belongs to a study of blood T cell repertoires in COVID-19. The protocol was immunoSEQ multiplex PCR, while the TCRdb copy is restricted to in-frame clones and leaves out a portion. The sample contains over 150,000 clones, roughly 84% of which appear only once. Source material: peripheral blood. The chain combines TRBV9 with TRBJ1-4, with TRBD1 as a possible D gene (5 bases). This clonotype originated in a woman between 40 and 50 years old with COVID-19, enrolled during active disease. CDR3 coding DNA: TGTGCCAGCAGCGACCAGGGTGGTGTCACTAATGAAAAACTGTTTTTT. Translation: CASSDQGGVTNEKLFF.